This T cell receptor (beta chain) originates from a study of cytomegalovirus exposure and HLA in healthy donors. Notes on this clone: The target antigen is unknown.

PCR involved 60 Vbeta and 13 Jbeta primers. TCRdb keeps only in-frame clones here, not all; method: immunoSEQ multiplex PCR. Among some 130,000 clones listed, 60% to 85% were seen once. Study-wide results and limits: On later analysis, the bulk of CMV-associated TCR beta chains appeared to be HLA-restricted. In an earlier analysis, productive rearrangement rates for most beta V segments clustered near 87% or 30%.

The J segment lost 10 bases and the V segment lost 5 bases, leaving 13 bases of the junction unmatched. This CDR3 is built from 15 residues. CDR1 is LNHDA and CDR2 is SQIVND in the germline V gene (reference sequence). Source material: PBMCs. The chain joins TRBV19 to TRBJ2-1; 8 positions match TRBD1. The clonotype was recovered from a human donor in good health. In DNA, the CDR3 is TGTGCCAGTAGTGTTTGGACAGGGCGATCGAGAGAGCAGTTCTTC. Translating it yields CASSVWTGRSREQFF.